The count of the clone carrying this T cell receptor beta chain is one. The germline V gene has CDR1 MDHEN and CDR2 SYDVKM. There are 15 residues in the CDR3. Trimming took 6 bases from V and 0 from J, leaving 15 bases between them. The sample originates from a study of blood T cell repertoires in COVID-19. Overall study: Both acute and convalescent COVID-19 samples were obtained from the United States, Italy and Spain. PBMCs, B-cell-depleted T cells, or T cells provided the cDNA or gDNA that made up the material.

In the study's own analysis: By means of reference gene primer amplification, nucleated cell counts were estimated. Sequenced by immunoSEQ multiplex PCR; TCRdb stores in-frame clones only, minus some. The DNA was the basis for D and trimming; V, J and clone size are from that table. The table shows roughly 100,000 clones, with more than 75% occurring only once. This TCR came from a human donor in a cohort sampled during active COVID-19. J is TRBJ2-7 and V is TRBV28, with a weak D call TRBD1 (5 bases). Sequenced input: peripheral blood. CDR3 coding DNA: TGTGCCAGCAGGTTCACCCAGGGTCGCTCCTACGAGCAGTACTTC. This sequence encodes CASRFTQGRSYEQYF.